The following is a TCR beta chain sequence with its context. These data come from a study of T-cell reconstitution after alpha-beta-depleted transplantation in children. Trimming took 2 bases from V and 5 from J; bases not matched to a gene: 11. The CDR3 is made up of 18 amino acids. The germline V gene has CDR1 SGHVS and CDR2 FQNEAQ. A TCRbeta library incorporating unique molecular identifiers was prepared. TCRdb called the PCR reads again in MiXCR, with one record for every CDR3 protein. The sample contains around 600,000 distinct CDR3 sequences, under 12% of which appear only once. This specimen was PBMCs from the stem cell graft donor, taken from the stem cell graft. The rearrangement uses TRBV7-8 and TRBJ2-1; TRBD2 matches 11 bases. The source is a human donor who donated a stem cell graft to a child with acute myeloid leukemia. The CDR3 is CASSLIDSGRAKDNEQFF. CDR3 nucleotides: TGTGCCAGCAGCTTAATAGATAGCGGGAGGGCCAAGGACAATGAGCAGTTCTTC.